The 23 T cell receptor beta chains presented below share a single source sample, sequenced in a study of tumor-infiltrating lymphocytes in oesophageal squamous cell carcinoma. TCRdb used MiXCR to reprocess the PCR reads, holding one entry per CDR3 protein. Among 10,000 to 15,000 distinct CDR3 sequences listed, roughly 54% were seen once. Sequencing was done on a sample of esophageal tumor tissue. These receptors all come from a male donor with esophageal squamous cell carcinoma.

The chain combines TRBV7-3 with TRBJ2-5, with D possibly being TRBD1 (5 bases). V gave up 6 bases and J gave up 1 base, with 12 bases separating them. In germline, CDR1 is SGHTA, CDR2 FQGTGA. The CDR3 consists of 14 residues. Here the CDR3 DNA reads TGTGCCAGCAGTCAAGGACACAGCCAAGAGACCCAGTACTTC. It codes for CASSQGHSQETQYF.

This clonotype was counted many times. The chain links TRBV6-1 to TRBJ2-1, with D uncertain. The CDR3 covers 11 residues. Germline values: CDR1 MNHNS, CDR2 SASEGT. Trimming left V 5 bases short and J 6 bases short, with 5 bases between. The CDR3 DNA sequence: TGTGCCAGCAGTCTCGGCAATGAGCAGTTCTTC. Protein: CASSLGNEQFF.

This clonotype is labeled medium-sized. The chain recombines TRBV12-3 or TRBV12-4 with TRBJ2-7; 10 bases map to TRBD2. The CDR3 contains 15 residues. V gave up 0 bases and J gave up 7 bases; unmatched junction bases: 6. The CDR3, as DNA: TGTGCCAGCAGTTTAGCGCGGCAACTAGCGGGGGAGCAGTACTTC. Encoded protein: CASSLARQLAGEQYF.

V gene TRBV6-1 combines with J gene TRBJ2-5; no clear D gene. Trimming pared 7 bases from V and 1 base from J, leaving 10 bases between. Germline CDR1 reads MNHNS; CDR2 reads SASEGT. This CDR3 comprises 13 residues. CDR3 residues: CASIVGSQETQYF. The CDR3 bases are TGTGCCAGCATTGTGGGATCCCAAGAGACCCAGTACTTC.

This CDR3 is CASSLGLAGYYEQYF. The CDR3 coding sequence is TGTGCCAGCAGCCTGGGACTAGCGGGGTACTACGAGCAGTACTTC. The chain carries TRBV11-2 and TRBJ2-1; 13 bases are shared with TRBD2. The end of the DNA fits TRBJ2-7 better, so the J call may be wrong. Germline V gene data show CDR1 as SGHAT and CDR2 as FQNNGV. CDR3 size: 15 residues.

The chain recombines TRBV12-3 or TRBV12-4 with TRBJ2-3, with 12 bases fitting TRBD2. The CDR3 has 15 amino acids. Unmatched junction bases numbered 3, after V lost 2 bases and J lost 6 bases. CDR3 nucleotides: TGTGCCAGCAGTTTAAGACTAGCGGGAGACGATACGCAGTATTTT. The encoded protein is CASSLRLAGDDTQYF.

The chain couples TRBV7-3 to TRBJ2-4; 7 nucleotides align to TRBD1. Germline V gene lookup returns CDR1 SGHTA and CDR2 FQGTGA. The trim removed 5 bases at V and 4 bases at J, leaving 8 bases unmatched. CDR3 length: 15 residues. CDR3 sequence: CASSTGPGQKNIQYF. CDR3 in DNA: TGTGCCAGCAGCACCGGTCCGGGACAGAAAAACATTCAGTACTTC.

This rearrangement joins TRBV6-1 to TRBJ2-5; TRBD1 matches at 10 bases. The closer fit of TRBJ2-7 to the DNA end suggests the J call may be wrong. The CDR3 contains 16 residues. Germline loops: CDR1 MNHNS, CDR2 SASEGT. This chain's CDR3 is CASSYLPGTGDNEQYF. DNA for the CDR3: TGTGCCAGCAGTTATCTCCCCGGGACAGGGGACAACGAGCAGTACTTC.

This chain uses TRBV27 with TRBJ2-5, with 7 bases matching TRBD1. The closer fit of TRBJ2-1 to the DNA end suggests the J call may be wrong. This CDR3 contains 16 residues. Germline V gene sequence: CDR1 MNHEY, CDR2 SMNVEV (reference sequence). The CDR3 protein is CASSLGGQAFCNEQFF. DNA for the CDR3: TGTGCCAGCAGCCTAGGAGGACAGGCGTTCTGCAATGAGCAGTTCTTC.

This chain connects TRBV27 to TRBJ1-1; D uncertain. Trimming removed 2 bases at V and 1 base at J, with 11 bases between. The CDR3 extends over 15 amino acids. Looked up from germline, CDR1 is MNHEY and CDR2 is SMNVEV (reference sequence). The CDR3 nucleotides are TGTGCCAGCAGTTTAGGTTCAGCAGGGAACACTGAAGCTTTCTTT. This translates into CASSLGSAGNTEAFF.

The chain is built from TRBV6-1 and TRBJ2-4; D uncertain. The J call may be wrong; the DNA end is better matched by TRBJ2-5. Germline V gene lookup returns CDR1 MNHNS and CDR2 SASEGT. The CDR3 covers 13 residues. The CDR3 nucleotides read TGTGCCAGCAGTGAACCGTGGTCGAAGACCCAGTACTTC. Translation: CASSEPWSKTQYF.

The V and J genes are TRBV7-6 and TRBJ2-3; D gene uncertain. The V end lost 5 bases, the J end lost 7 bases, and 16 bases lay between the germline ends. This CDR3 is built from 14 residues. Germline loops: CDR1 SGHVS, CDR2 FNYEAQ. This chain's CDR3 is CASSPLDGGYTQYF. Here the CDR3 DNA reads TGTGCCAGCAGCCCTCTTGACGGCGGTTATACGCAGTATTTT.

Regarding this clonotype: Germline and junction disagree at one end, which may indicate a read error. The gene calls are TRBV12-3 or TRBV12-4 and TRBJ1-5, with D tentatively TRBD1 (5 bases). The CDR3 extends over 12 amino acids. The CDR3 loop reads CAISLGDQPQHF. As DNA, the CDR3 is TGTGCCATCAGTTTAGGGGATCAGCCCCAGCATTTT.

This clonotype was detected a few times. V is TRBV6-1 and J is TRBJ2-5; no clear D. Germline CDR1 reads MNHNS; CDR2 reads SASEGT. Trimming took 5 bases from V and 1 from J, leaving 17 bases between them. This CDR3 has 16 amino acids. The chain's CDR3 is CASSQWANQLQETQYF. Here the CDR3 DNA reads TGTGCCAGCAGTCAATGGGCGAACCAGCTCCAAGAGACCCAGTACTTC.

There are many counts of this clonotype. The chain uses TRBV10-3 and TRBJ1-2, with D hard to call. Trimming shortened V by 8 bases and J by 8 bases, and 18 bases separated the two germline ends. CDR1 ENHRY and CDR2 SYGVKD come from the germline V gene. There are 13 residues in the CDR3. CDR3 amino acids: CAIRSGDAIGYTF. The CDR3, as DNA: TGTGCCATCCGGAGCGGTGATGCTATAGGCTACACCTTC.

This clonotype is medium-sized. The V and J genes are TRBV12-3 or TRBV12-4 and TRBJ2-5; 7 nucleotides agree with TRBD1. The CDR3 is 16 amino acids. With V trimmed by 6 bases and J by 1 base, 11 bases remained unmatched. The CDR3 reads CASSQGVRRTQETQYF. The CDR3 region has the DNA TGTGCCAGCAGCCAGGGGGTTCGCAGGACCCAAGAGACCCAGTACTTC.

The V gene is TRBV7-6, the J gene TRBJ2-1; the D is unclear. Germline CDR1 reads SGHVS; CDR2 reads FNYEAQ. The CDR3 contains 15 residues. V lost 1 base to trimming and J lost 8 bases, with 15 bases between them. This CDR3 reads CASSLGAGNRDEQFF. CDR3 DNA: TGTGCCAGCAGCTTAGGGGCCGGAAATAGGGATGAGCAGTTCTTC.

This clonotype is medium-sized within its sample. This chain uses TRBV7-9 with TRBJ2-3; tentative D call: TRBD2 (6 bases). The germline V gene encodes CDR1 SEHNR and CDR2 FQNEAQ (reference sequence). The CDR3 is 14 amino acids. Between the trimmed V and J ends, which lost 3 bases and 2 bases, there was a span of 9 bases. The CDR3 loop reads CASSFGGNTDTQYF. CDR3 coding DNA: TGTGCCAGCAGCTTCGGCGGGAACACAGATACGCAGTATTTT.

The chain couples TRBV6-6 to TRBJ2-5; 12 nucleotides agree with TRBD2. CDR1 is MNHNY, CDR2 SVGAGI, per germline (reference sequence). This CDR3 spans 15 amino acids. Unmatched junction bases numbered 6, after V lost 5 bases and J lost 5 bases. The CDR3 loop reads CASSKTSGRKETQYF. In DNA, the CDR3 is TGTGCCAGCAGTAAAACTAGCGGGAGGAAGGAGACCCAGTACTTC.

This clonotype was counted ten times or more. The chain links TRBV12-3 or TRBV12-4 to TRBJ1-4; the match to TRBD1 covers 8 bases. V was clipped by 4 bases and J by 4 bases; unmatched bases: 5. The CDR3 consists of 15 residues. CDR3 sequence reads: CASSSQDRDNEKLFF. Here the CDR3 DNA reads TGTGCCAGCAGTTCGCAGGACAGGGATAATGAAAAACTGTTTTTT.

The rearrangement uses TRBV6-2 or TRBV6-3 and TRBJ2-7; D is perhaps TRBD1 (6 bases). The CDR3 has 12 residues. In germline, CDR1 is MNHEY, CDR2 SVGEGT. Trimming shortened V by 5 bases and J by 4 bases, and 9 bases separated the two germline ends. The CDR3 nucleotides read TGTGCCAGCAGTCAACAGGGTTACGAGCAGTACTTC. Its protein is CASSQQGYEQYF.

J is TRBJ2-3 and V is TRBV6-8; TRBD2 agrees at 10 bases. CDR3 length: 17 amino acids. The ends lost 7 bases at V and 2 bases at J; junction bases unmatched: 12. From germline, CDR1 is MNHGY and CDR2 SAAAGT. The DNA of the CDR3 is TGTGCCAGCATCCTCTCAGGGACTAGCGCGTCCACAGATACGCAGTATTTT. Protein product: CASILSGTSASTDTQYF.

The sample holds one count of this clonotype. The chain is built from TRBV5-6 and TRBJ2-1, with 12 bases identical to TRBD2. J lost 9 bases, V lost 1 base, and 11 bases had no gene match. Germline CDR1 reads SGHDT; CDR2 reads YYEEEE. CDR3 length equals 17 residues. CDR3 bases: TGTGCCAGCAGCTTGTCACGGCTAGCGGGAGGGTCGATTGAGCAGTTCTTC. Translated: CASSLSRLAGGSIEQFF. Together with reference TRBV5-6 and TRBJ2-1, the CDR3 gives the full variable domain: DAGVTQSPTHLIKTRGQQVTLRCSPKSGHDTVSWYQQALGQGPQFIFQYYEEEERQRGNFPDRFSGHQFPNYSSELNVNALLLGDSALYLCASSLSRLAGGSIEQFFGPGTRLTVL.